Detailed here is one T cell receptor (beta chain). The sample originates from a study of cytomegalovirus exposure and HLA in healthy donors. The PCR ran on 60 Vbeta and 13 Jbeta primers. Profiling relied on immunoSEQ multiplex PCR, and the TCRdb table lists in-frame clones only, not all of them. Altogether 60,000 to 70,000 clones are present, roughly three quarters being singletons, with the ten largest covering roughly 3%. CDR3 length: 18 amino acids. Trimming at V came to 5 bases and at J to 1 base, leaving 6 bases not matched to a gene. Germline lookup yields CDR1 SGHTA and CDR2 FQGTGA. Material: PBMCs. This chain links TRBV7-3 with TRBJ2-2; 14 bases match TRBD2. The origin of this receptor is a woman aged 30 to 39 in good health and CMV-seronegative. The CDR3 region has the DNA TGTGCCAGCAGCCCCTTGACTAGCGGGAGGGGGAACACCGGGGAGCTGTTTTTT. The encoded protein is CASSPLTSGRGNTGELFF.